These 26 T cell receptor beta chains share one sample of origin, sequenced in a study of Graves' ophthalmopathy and Graves' hyperthyroidism. Amplification targeted the TCR beta CDR3 regions, with RNA transcripts as the source material. The authors performed first-round RT-PCR with HTBI primers and then a second-round multiplex PCR. Using its own MiXCR run on the multiplex PCR reads, TCRdb lists one record per CDR3 protein. The table shows 200,000 to 250,000 distinct CDR3 sequences, with around 42% occurring only once. The sequencing sample was made of peripheral blood. These receptors were obtained from an adult man with Graves' ophthalmopathy.

The chain couples TRBV15 to TRBJ2-2; 11 bases agree with TRBD2. V was clipped by 3 bases and J by 3 bases; unmatched bases: 0. The germline V gene encodes CDR1 LNHNV and CDR2 YYDKDF (reference sequence). The CDR3 runs 15 residues. DNA of the CDR3: TGTGCCACCAGCAGTAGCGGGGGGGACACCGGGGAGCTGTTTTTT. It is translated as CATSSSGGDTGELFF.

The chain has TRBV25-1 and TRBJ2-3; 8 bases align to TRBD2. This CDR3 has 16 residues. V gave up 3 bases and J gave up 2 bases; unmatched junction bases: 7. The germline V gene has CDR1 MGHDK and CDR2 SYGVNS. The CDR3 spells CASSEPKRGITDTQYF. CDR3 in DNA: TGTGCCAGCAGTGAGCCCAAGCGGGGGATCACAGATACGCAGTATTTT.

This chain uses TRBV7-2 with TRBJ2-7, with 7 bases aligning to TRBD1. The germline CDR1 and CDR2 sequences are SGHTA and FQGNSA. The CDR3 sequence is 14 residues long. V trimming: 4 bases; J trimming: 5 bases; junction bases outside the gene matches: 8. The CDR3 coding sequence is TGTGCCAGCAGCTCTCAGACAGGGTCGGACGAGCAGTACTTC. Translated: CASSSQTGSDEQYF.

The genes are TRBV10-3 and TRBJ1-1; 7 bases fit TRBD1. This CDR3 has 12 amino acids. Per germline, CDR1 ENHRY and CDR2 SYGVKD. With V trimmed by 10 bases and J by 5 bases, 7 bases remained unmatched. This CDR3 reads CASSPQGTEAFF. In DNA, the CDR3 is TGTGCCAGCAGCCCACAGGGGACTGAAGCTTTCTTT.

The V and J genes are TRBV9 and TRBJ2-7; TRBD2 aligns across 12 bases. The CDR3 is 16 residues long. The V segment lost 4 bases and the J segment 3 bases; nucleotides outside the gene matches: 8. Per germline, CDR1 SGDLS and CDR2 YYNGEE. CDR3 sequence reads: CASSPSLTSGSYEQYF. CDR3 nucleotide sequence: TGTGCCAGCAGCCCATCTCTGACTAGCGGGAGCTACGAGCAGTACTTC. Variable domain in full (rest from reference TRBV9 and TRBJ2-7): DSGVTQTPKHLITATGQRVTLRCSPRSGDLSVYWYQQSLDQGLQFLIQYYNGEERAKGNILERFSAQQFPDLHSELNLSSLELGDSALYFCASSPSLTSGSYEQYFGPGTRLTVT.

As regards this clonotype: The CDR3 end shows no conserved phenylalanine or tryptophan, and so a read error is likely. V gene TRBV7-3 combines with J gene TRBJ2-5, with TRBD2 identical over 7 bases. The length of the CDR3 is 15 residues. After removal of 2 bases from V and 5 bases from J, the junction contained 8 bases not matched to a gene. Germline V lookup: CDR1 SGHTA, CDR2 FQGTGA. In DNA, the CDR3 is TGTGCCAGCAGCTTAGGCGGGAGTAATAGGGAGACCCAGTACCTC. Protein product: CASSLGGSNRETQYL.

This clonotype came up a few times. The chain uses TRBV18 and TRBJ2-5; D is possibly TRBD1 (5 bases). Germline CDR1 reads KGHSH; CDR2 reads LQKENI. The CDR3 consists of 14 residues. V gave up 1 base and J gave up 3 bases, with 9 bases separating them. The CDR3 protein is CASSPLDSKETQYF. The CDR3 nucleotides are TGTGCCAGCTCACCACTAGACAGCAAAGAGACCCAGTACTTC.

This clonotype was detected a few times. This chain uses TRBV19 with TRBJ1-1; D is ambiguous. CDR3 length: 15 residues. The V end was cut by 7 bases, the J end by 0 bases, with 15 bases between. Germline values: CDR1 LNHDA, CDR2 SQIVND (reference sequence). CDR3 DNA: TGTGCCAGTACCACGGCGACGAGTATGAACACTGAAGCTTTCTTT. Protein: CASTTATSMNTEAFF.

Here the CDR3 reads CASSRGTSGGELFF. For the CDR3, the DNA is TGCGCCAGCAGCAGAGGGACTAGCGGCGGGGAGCTGTTTTTT. This rearrangement joins TRBV5-1 to TRBJ2-2; TRBD2 agrees at 11 bases. The CDR3 is 14 residues long. CDR1 is SGHRS, CDR2 YFSETQ, per germline. V was pared by 4 bases and J by 7 bases, with 3 bases of the junction left unmatched.

This clonotype was found a few times. V usage is TRBV9 and J usage is TRBJ2-7; 8 bases are shared with TRBD1. Germline trimming cut 6 bases from V and 4 bases from J; bases unmatched to any gene: 9. The CDR3 length is 14 residues. Looked up from germline, CDR1 is SGDLS and CDR2 is YYNGEE. CDR3: CASNSGQGKYEQYF. In nucleotides, the CDR3 is TGTGCCAGCAACTCCGGACAGGGTAAATACGAGCAGTACTTC.

The J gene is TRBJ2-7, the V gene TRBV20-1; TRBD1 agrees at 8 bases. The CDR3 covers 13 residues. Germline loops: CDR1 DFQATT, CDR2 SNEGSKA (reference sequence). The CDR3 bases are TGCAGCTTCCAAGGACAGGGTCCCTACGAGCAGTACTTC. Residues: CSFQGQGPYEQYF.

The chain couples TRBV19 to TRBJ1-2; D gene unclear. The CDR3 contains 10 residues. Germline CDR1 is LNHDA and CDR2 is SQIVND (reference sequence). With 11 bases removed from V and 3 bases from J, the gap between germline ends came to 7 bases. DNA of the CDR3: TGTGCCCACCCCTACTATGGCTACACCTTC. This codes for CAHPYYGYTF.

This chain uses TRBV19 with TRBJ1-1; 7 bases are shared with TRBD1. Germline CDR1 and CDR2: LNHDA and SQIVND (reference sequence). The CDR3 covers 13 residues. V was clipped by 4 bases and J by 3 bases; unmatched bases: 2. CDR3 region: CASSKGAHTEAFF. The CDR3 bases are TGTGCCAGTAGTAAGGGGGCCCACACTGAAGCTTTCTTT.

A few counts support this clonotype. The J gene is TRBJ2-2, the V gene TRBV20-1, with TRBD1 as a possible D gene (6 bases). The CDR3 has 13 amino acids. The ends were cut back, 5 bases at V and 9 bases at J, with 16 bases in the middle. Germline V gene lookup returns CDR1 DFQATT and CDR2 SNEGSKA (reference sequence). The chain's CDR3 is CSAPDRRSRELFF. CDR3 sequence (DNA): TGCAGTGCTCCCGACAGGCGGAGCCGGGAGCTGTTTTTT.

The chain employs TRBV19 and TRBJ1-1, with no clear D. Germline lookup yields CDR1 LNHDA and CDR2 SQIVND (reference sequence). The CDR3 loop spans 16 amino acids. The ends were cut back, 9 bases at V and 1 base at J, with 21 bases in the middle. CDR3 coding DNA: TGTGCCAGCAGTTATCGGCAGGCCGCGGGGAACACTGAAGCTTTCTTT. This translates into CASSYRQAAGNTEAFF.

In the case of this clonotype: Mismatch with germline at one junction end may stem from a read error. The chain links TRBV7-9 to TRBJ1-1, with D hard to call. The CDR3 sequence is 13 residues long. Germline V gene lookup returns CDR1 SEHNR and CDR2 FQNEAQ (reference sequence). This CDR3 is CASSQESNTEAFF. The DNA for the CDR3 is TGCGCCAGCAGCCAGGAATCGAACACTGAAGCTTTCTTT.

This clonotype showed up just a few times. This rearrangement joins TRBV29-1 to TRBJ2-7; D gene uncertain. This CDR3 spans 11 amino acids. V was shortened by 0 bases and J by 7 bases, with 7 bases between the two germline ends. Germline V CDR1 and CDR2: SQVTM, ANQGSEA. Here the CDR3 reads CSVEEQTEQYF. CDR3 in DNA: TGCAGCGTTGAAGAACAAACTGAGCAGTACTTC.

This clonotype was picked up many times. J is TRBJ2-7 and V is TRBV29-1; no clear D gene. The length of the CDR3 is 14 residues. Germline CDR1 reads SQVTM; CDR2 reads ANQGSEA. Trimming cost V 0 bases and J 5 bases, with 14 bases left between them. The CDR3 DNA reads as TGCAGCGTTGAAGATTCTGGCTCGCGGCACGAGCAGTACTTC. Translated, it gives CSVEDSGSRHEQYF.

This clonotype turned up a few times. The V call is TRBV7-8, the J call TRBJ1-1; TRBD1 aligns across 10 bases. The CDR3 totals 14 residues. J lost 7 bases, V lost 10 bases, and 12 bases had no gene match. Germline lookup yields CDR1 SGHVS and CDR2 FQNEAQ. As DNA, the CDR3 is TGTGCCACCCGGGACAGGGGCCACGCGGGTGAAGCTTTCTTT. This encodes CATRDRGHAGEAFF. The whole variable domain, remainder taken from reference TRBV7-8 and TRBJ1-1, is GAGVSQSPRYKVAKRGQDVALRCDPISGHVSLFWYQQALGQGPEFLTYFQNEAQLDKSGLPSDRFFAERPEGSVSTLKIQRTQQEDSAVYLCATRDRGHAGEAFFGQGTRLTVV.

This chain connects TRBV7-2 to TRBJ1-5; D might be TRBD1 (6 bases). CDR1 and CDR2 from the germline V gene are SGHTA and FQGNSA. The CDR3 contains 15 residues. V was pared by 5 bases and J by 8 bases, with 19 bases between. CDR3 sequence: CASSPLGGSGEPQHF. DNA for the CDR3: TGTGCCAGCAGCCCATTAGGGGGGTCCGGGGAGCCCCAGCATTTT. The whole variable domain, filled in from reference TRBV7-2 and TRBJ1-5, reads GAGVSQSPSNKVTEKGKDVELRCDPISGHTALYWYRQSLGQGLEFLIYFQGNSAPDKSGLPSDRFSAERTGGSVSTLTIQRTQQEDSAVYLCASSPLGGSGEPQHFGDGTRLSIL.

This clonotype has only a few counts. V is TRBV29-1 and J is TRBJ1-2; 7 bases agree with TRBD1. The CDR3 is 11 amino acids. Germline V CDR1 and CDR2: SQVTM, ANQGSEA. The V segment lost 8 bases and the J segment 4 bases; nucleotides outside the gene matches: 4. DNA of the CDR3: TGCAGCACACAGGGGATCTATGGCTACACCTTC. Translation: CSTQGIYGYTF.

In this sample, this clonotype turned up a few times. The chain is built from TRBV20-1 and TRBJ1-2; tentatively, D is TRBD1 (5 bases). V lost 5 bases to trimming and J lost 8 bases, with 18 bases between them. The CDR3 is 13 amino acids. In germline, CDR1 is DFQATT, CDR2 SNEGSKA (reference sequence). The CDR3 loop reads CSAPPTAAGGYTF. The DNA of the CDR3 is TGCAGTGCTCCCCCGACAGCCGCCGGGGGCTACACCTTC.

The CDR3 spells CSARRTEEGEKLFF. CDR3 coding DNA: TGCAGTGCTAGGAGGACTGAAGAGGGTGAAAAACTGTTTTTT. The V call is TRBV20-1, the J call TRBJ1-4; no definite D call. V lost 3 bases and J 7 bases, leaving 15 bases between the germline ends. From germline, CDR1 is DFQATT and CDR2 SNEGSKA (reference sequence). CDR3 length: 14 amino acids.

This clonotype was counted many times. The rearrangement uses TRBV7-9 and TRBJ1-2; 9 bases match TRBD1. V was pared by 5 bases and J by 2 bases, with 9 bases of the junction left unmatched. The CDR3 length is 16 residues. Germline assignment: CDR1 SEHNR and CDR2 FQNEAQ (reference sequence). This chain's CDR3 is CASSPPGTGQNYGYTF. Here the CDR3 DNA reads TGTGCCAGCAGCCCACCCGGGACAGGGCAAAACTATGGCTACACCTTC. The full variable domain, rest sourced from reference TRBV7-9 and TRBJ1-2, is DTGVSQNPRHKITKRGQNVTFRCDPISEHNRLYWYRQTLGQGPEFLTYFQNEAQLEKSRLLSDRFSAERPKGSFSTLEIQRTEQGDSAMYLCASSPPGTGQNYGYTFGSGTRLTVV.

CDR3 sequence: CASSPGGGVGNTIYF. The DNA of the CDR3 is TGTGCCAGCAGTCCTGGGGGGGGCGTCGGAAACACCATATATTTT. The chain combines TRBV2 with TRBJ1-3, with TRBD1 as a possible D gene (6 bases). The V gene lost 5 bases and the J gene lost 4 bases, with 15 bases spanning the gap. CDR3 length: 15 amino acids. The germline CDR1 and CDR2 sequences are SNHLY and FYNNEI.

This clonotype has more than one count but fewer than ten. This rearrangement joins TRBV10-3 to TRBJ2-5; 13 bases fit TRBD2. Per germline, CDR1 ENHRY and CDR2 SYGVKD. J was trimmed by 2 bases and V by 5 bases; bases with no gene match: 8. This CDR3 has 17 amino acids. The CDR3 here is CAISSLLAGGSQETQYF. In DNA form, the CDR3 reads TGTGCCATCAGTTCGCTACTAGCGGGGGGGTCTCAAGAGACCCAGTACTTC.